Each of the 16 T cell receptor beta chains below was sequenced from the same sample in a study of T cells in Graves' hyperthyroidism and ophthalmopathy. Using RNA transcripts as the source, TCR beta CDR3 regions were amplified. HTBI primers were used for first-round RT-PCR of the TCR CDR3. Each CDR3 protein gets one entry after TCRdb re-called the multiplex PCR reads with MiXCR. The repertoire holds approximately 710,000 distinct CDR3 sequences, with approximately 15% as singletons. The sample comprised blood. These TCRs come from a man aged 45 to 65 with Graves' hyperthyroidism.

This clonotype was recorded a few times. The rearrangement uses TRBV9 and TRBJ2-6, with a possible D match to TRBD1 (5 bases). The V and J ends lost 3 bases and 2 bases respectively, with 9 bases between them. Germline V gene data show CDR1 as SGDLS and CDR2 as YYNGEE. The CDR3 sequence is 15 residues long. In DNA, the CDR3 is TGTGCCAGCAGCGCGTCAGGGACTGGGGCCAACGTCCTGACTTTC. Translation gives CASSASGTGANVLTF.

The chain combines TRBV4-1 with TRBJ2-3, with 9 positions matching TRBD2. Looked up from germline, CDR1 is MGHRA and CDR2 is YSYEKL. The CDR3 is 16 amino acids. The J segment lost 4 bases and the V segment lost 4 bases, leaving 9 bases of the junction unmatched. The CDR3 protein is CASSPPVAGVADTQYF. The CDR3, as DNA: TGCGCCAGCAGCCCCCCGGTAGCGGGAGTGGCAGATACGCAGTATTTT.

This clonotype has a handful of counts. The CDR3 DNA reads as TGTGCCAGTAGACTTACAGATTCCTCTTCCTACGAGCAGTACTTC. It translates to CASRLTDSSSYEQYF. This rearrangement joins TRBV19 to TRBJ2-7; D call uncertain. Germline V gene lookup returns CDR1 LNHDA and CDR2 SQIVND (reference sequence). V lost 6 bases and J 1 base, leaving 16 bases between the germline ends. This CDR3 contains 15 residues.

This clonotype was observed many times. This chain joins TRBV20-1 and TRBJ2-1, with 8 bases identical to TRBD2. The CDR3 spans 14 residues. The V gene's germline CDR1 is DFQATT and CDR2 SNEGSKA (reference sequence). V trimming: 7 bases; J trimming: 8 bases; junction bases outside the gene matches: 13. CDR3 residues: CSEVSSGLLDEQFF. CDR3 bases: TGCAGTGAGGTATCTAGCGGGCTTCTTGATGAGCAGTTCTTC.

The rearrangement joins TRBV7-9 to TRBJ2-1; the match to TRBD1 covers 10 bases. The CDR3 runs 14 residues. CDR1 is SEHNR and CDR2 is FQNEAQ in the germline V gene (reference sequence). V lost 5 bases, J lost 6 bases, and 4 bases stayed unmatched. CDR3 coding DNA: TGTGCCAGCAGCCCGGGGACAGGGGTCAATGAGCAGTTCTTC. The encoded protein is CASSPGTGVNEQFF.

This clonotype was counted at least ten times. This chain uses TRBV11-2 with TRBJ2-1, with TRBD2 as a possible D gene (6 bases). Germline-derived CDR1 and CDR2 are SGHAT and FQNNGV. Trimming stripped 1 base from V and 9 bases from J, with 10 bases between. The CDR3 covers 13 residues. The CDR3: CASSLGRAGEQFF. CDR3 sequence (DNA): TGTGCCAGCAGCTTAGGGAGGGCGGGTGAGCAGTTCTTC.

This clonotype was recorded a few times. The chain couples TRBV7-3 to TRBJ1-2, with 9 nucleotides matching TRBD1. The CDR3 length is 14 residues. Germline lookup yields CDR1 SGHTA and CDR2 FQGTGA. The trim removed 3 bases at V and 8 bases at J, leaving 7 bases unmatched. CDR3 amino acids: CASSLSTGGDGYTF. CDR3 nucleotides: TGTGCCAGCAGCTTGTCGACAGGGGGAGACGGCTACACCTTC.

There are a few counts of this clonotype. The chain has TRBV9 and TRBJ2-1, with 10 bases that match TRBD2. J gave up 5 bases and V 0 bases, and 2 bases lay outside the gene matches. The V gene's germline CDR1 is SGDLS and CDR2 YYNGEE. The CDR3 covers 15 residues. The chain's CDR3 is CASSVVSGRDNEQFF. CDR3 DNA: TGTGCCAGCAGCGTAGTGAGCGGGAGGGACAATGAGCAGTTCTTC.

This clonotype was observed a handful of times. The chain combines TRBV5-1 with TRBJ2-5; TRBD2 agrees at 9 bases. The CDR3 runs 15 residues. CDR1 and CDR2 from the germline V gene are SGHRS and YFSETQ. The V gene end was trimmed by 7 bases and the J gene end by 3 bases; junction bases not matched to a gene: 10. CDR3 DNA: TGCGCCAGCGGCCGATATAGCGGGAGTAAAGAGACCCAGTACTTC. Translated, it gives CASGRYSGSKETQYF.

The chain links TRBV18 to TRBJ1-4; the D gene is possibly TRBD1 (5 bases). The germline V gene has CDR1 KGHSH and CDR2 LQKENI. V was shortened by 3 bases and J by 4 bases, with 9 bases between the two germline ends. The CDR3 contains 14 residues. The CDR3, as DNA: TGTGCCAGCTCACCCGACAGATATAATGAAAAACTGTTTTTT. Translating it yields CASSPDRYNEKLFF.

This clonotype was detected many times. The chain joins TRBV28 to TRBJ2-3; D is possibly TRBD2 (5 bases). CDR1 MDHEN and CDR2 SYDVKM come from the germline V gene. The CDR3 contains 16 residues. The V and J ends lost 2 bases and 1 base respectively, with 13 bases between them. As DNA, the CDR3 is TGTGCCAGCAGTTTAGATCTAGCCCTTGGCACAGATACGCAGTATTTT. This gives the protein CASSLDLALGTDTQYF.

This rearrangement joins TRBV5-1 to TRBJ1-5; D remains ambiguous. Germline CDR1 reads SGHRS; CDR2 reads YFSETQ. The CDR3 has 13 residues. V lost 7 bases to trimming and J lost 3 bases, with 11 bases between them. The CDR3 is CASGTAINQPQHF. CDR3 sequence (DNA): TGCGCCAGCGGAACAGCTATCAATCAGCCCCAGCATTTT. The variable domain in full, with the rest retrieved from reference TRBV5-1 and TRBJ1-5, is KAGVTQTPRYLIKTRGQQVTLSCSPISGHRSVSWYQQTPGQGLQFLFEYFSETQRNKGNFPGRFSGRQFSNSRSEMNVSTLELGDSALYLCASGTAINQPQHFGDGTRLSIL.

The table lists this clonotype with many counts. The V gene is TRBV28, the J gene TRBJ2-1; perhaps D is TRBD1 or TRBD2 (6 bases each). CDR1 is MDHEN, CDR2 SYDVKM, per germline. This CDR3 has 15 amino acids. The ends were cut back, 3 bases at V and 5 bases at J, with 14 bases in the middle. CDR3 nucleotide sequence: TGTGCCAGCAGTTTGGGGGGCTCGCGAGACAATGAGCAGTTCTTC. This codes for CASSLGGSRDNEQFF.

The chain employs TRBV28 and TRBJ2-3; 13 bases are shared with TRBD2. The CDR3 runs to 15 residues. The junction had 3 bases not matched to a gene; V was cut back by 4 bases and J by 5 bases. CDR1 is MDHEN and CDR2 is SYDVKM in the germline V gene. The CDR3, as DNA: TGTGCCAGCAGTTCTGGACTAGCGGGAGTAGATACGCAGTATTTT. Its translation is CASSSGLAGVDTQYF.

Many counts were recorded for this clonotype. This chain joins TRBV9 and TRBJ2-7, with D possibly called TRBD1 or TRBD2 (5 bases each). CDR1 SGDLS and CDR2 YYNGEE come from the germline V gene. This CDR3 comprises 16 residues. Trimming took off 4 bases at V and 3 bases at J, with 20 bases between the two ends. The CDR3 sequence: CASSSTEGNKGYEQYF. CDR3 DNA sequence: TGTGCCAGCAGCTCCACCGAGGGGAACAAAGGCTACGAGCAGTACTTC.

This clonotype came up a few times. The rearrangement joins TRBV11-3 to TRBJ2-2, with 12 positions matching TRBD1. J was trimmed by 3 bases and V by 4 bases; bases with no gene match: 3. Germline CDR1 and CDR2: SGHNT and YENEEA. The CDR3 loop spans 16 amino acids. CDR3 residues: CASSSGQGAYTGELFF. The CDR3 region has the DNA TGTGCCAGCAGCTCGGGACAGGGGGCTTACACCGGGGAGCTGTTTTTT.